Each of the 18 T cell receptor beta chains below was sequenced from the same sample in a study of early T cells in non-severe SARS-CoV-2 infection. TCRdb processed the 5' RACE reads anew with MiXCR; each CDR3 protein has one entry. The repertoire holds 59,000 or so distinct CDR3 sequences, roughly 12% seen once, with approximately 1.4% in the top ten. This specimen was whole blood, taken at baseline. The receptor source for this set is an adult who was a healthcare worker with PCR-confirmed SARS-CoV-2 infection or an uninfected control (not recorded which).

This clonotype has more than one count but fewer than ten. The chain carries TRBV6-1 and TRBJ2-1, with 9 bases that match TRBD1. The J segment lost 5 bases and the V segment lost 4 bases, leaving 9 bases of the junction unmatched. Per germline, CDR1 MNHNS and CDR2 SASEGT. The CDR3 runs 16 residues. This CDR3 is CASSGAKTGGNNEQFF. Here the CDR3 DNA reads TGTGCCAGCAGTGGGGCTAAGACAGGGGGAAACAATGAGCAGTTCTTC.

The genes are TRBV12-3 or TRBV12-4 and TRBJ2-7; 12 bases are a match to TRBD2. V gave up 1 base and J gave up 7 bases; unmatched junction bases: 8. The CDR3 runs 16 residues. Written as DNA, the CDR3 is TGTGCCAGCAGTTTAGGGACTAGCGGGATAGTACGAGAGCAGTACTTC. Translated, it gives CASSLGTSGIVREQYF.

V is TRBV20-1 and J is TRBJ2-7; D may be TRBD1 (5 bases). Trimming removed 0 bases at V and 4 bases at J, with 13 bases between. This CDR3 region has 14 residues. CDR1 and CDR2 (germline): DFQATT, SNEGSKA (reference sequence). The CDR3 protein is CSARDIMDTYEQYF. The CDR3 nucleotides read TGCAGTGCTAGAGATATCATGGACACGTACGAGCAGTACTTC.

The sample holds many counts of this clonotype. J is TRBJ2-1 and V is TRBV2; D is unclear. This CDR3 is 11 amino acids long. Germline assignment: CDR1 SNHLY and CDR2 FYNNEI. Trimming cost V 3 bases and J 4 bases, with 1 base left between them. The CDR3 DNA sequence: TGTGCCAGCAGTGAGTACAATGAGCAGTTCTTC. It translates to CASSEYNEQFF.

V usage is TRBV5-4 and J usage is TRBJ2-3; the D gene could be TRBD1 or TRBD2 (5 bases each). The CDR3 is 14 residues long. The germline CDR1 and CDR2 sequences are SGHNT and YYREEE (reference sequence). Trimming removed 1 base from V and 5 bases from J, with 11 bases in between. DNA of the CDR3: TGTGCCAGCAGCTTGCTGGGACCTGAAGATACGCAGTATTTT. This codes for CASSLLGPEDTQYF.

This clonotype was counted at least ten times. This chain connects TRBV20-1 to TRBJ2-1; 8 bases map to TRBD2. The V gene's germline CDR1 is DFQATT and CDR2 SNEGSKA (reference sequence). The CDR3 length is 16 residues. Unmatched junction bases numbered 7, after V lost 0 bases and J lost 3 bases. In DNA, the CDR3 is TGCAGTGCTAGAGACCGGGATAGCGGGGACTACAATGAGCAGTTCTTC. Its translation is CSARDRDSGDYNEQFF.

A remark on this clonotype: The DNA is left out, because the CDR3 cannot be placed on it with certainty; the CDR3 is given as TCRdb lists it. The rearrangement joins TRBV28 to TRBJ2-2; the D call of TRBD2 is as the table states it, not checked on the DNA. Germline V CDR1 and CDR2: MDHEN, SYDVKM. Counting both end residues, the CDR3 totals 17 amino acids. CDR3 in amino acids: CASSFFGPGPNTGELFF.

The gene calls are TRBV12-3 or TRBV12-4 and TRBJ1-5; D is ambiguous. The CDR3 runs to 14 residues. The V end lost 2 bases, the J end lost 1 base, and 6 bases lay between the germline ends. The CDR3: CASSLRASNQPQHF. The CDR3 bases are TGTGCCAGCAGTTTAAGGGCGAGCAATCAGCCCCAGCATTTT.

This clonotype occurred many times. The chain carries TRBV6-2 or TRBV6-3 and TRBJ1-1, with a tentative D call TRBD1 (5 bases). V gave up 6 bases and J gave up 7 bases, with 12 bases separating them. In germline, CDR1 is MNHEY, CDR2 SVGEGT. The CDR3 totals 12 residues. DNA of the CDR3: TGTGCCAGCAGCCCCCAGGGACTTGAAGCTTTCTTT. Translated: CASSPQGLEAFF.

This clonotype was observed many times. The chain links TRBV5-5 to TRBJ2-5, with D tentatively TRBD2 (5 bases). Trimming shortened V by 0 bases and J by 5 bases, and 11 bases separated the two germline ends. This CDR3 has 14 amino acids. CDR1 is SGHKS and CDR2 is YYEKEE in the germline V gene (reference sequence). This CDR3 is CASSLEGIAETQYF. The CDR3 DNA sequence: TGTGCCAGCAGCTTGGAGGGAATAGCGGAGACCCAGTACTTC.

This clonotype occurred many times. The V call is TRBV12-3 or TRBV12-4, the J call TRBJ1-2; D possibly corresponds to TRBD1 (6 bases). The CDR3 covers 14 residues. V was pared by 4 bases and J by 2 bases, with 11 bases between. The CDR3 sequence: CASSSGTQNYGYTF. DNA of the CDR3: TGTGCCAGCAGTTCTGGGACACAAAACTATGGCTACACCTTC.

This sequence joins TRBV7-9 and TRBJ1-4; D unresolved. The ends were cut back, 2 bases at V and 4 bases at J, with 8 bases in the middle. Germline CDR1 is SEHNR and CDR2 is FQNEAQ (reference sequence). This CDR3 is 14 amino acids long. CDR3 region: CASSLSGVNEKLFF. CDR3 DNA: TGTGCCAGCAGCTTATCCGGTGTTAATGAAAAACTGTTTTTT.

The V and J genes are TRBV11-3 and TRBJ2-1; 9 bases are a match to TRBD1. This CDR3 has 16 amino acids. J lost 5 bases, V lost 1 base, and 6 bases had no gene match. Germline V lookup: CDR1 SGHNT, CDR2 YENEEA. CDR3 amino acids: CASSLATGGADNEQFF. The DNA of the CDR3 is TGTGCCAGCAGCTTAGCTACAGGGGGCGCCGACAATGAGCAGTTCTTC.

The chain recombines TRBV19 with TRBJ1-2, with D possibly matching TRBD1 (6 bases). V shed 7 bases and J shed 4 bases, with 16 bases lying between them. There are 14 residues in the CDR3. The V gene's germline CDR1 is LNHDA and CDR2 SQIVND (reference sequence). The CDR3 protein is CASTGGLESYGYTF. The CDR3 DNA is TGTGCCAGTACGGGGGGCCTTGAGTCCTATGGCTACACCTTC.

V usage is TRBV19 and J usage is TRBJ2-7; 9 nucleotides align to TRBD1. Germline V CDR1 and CDR2: LNHDA, SQIVND (reference sequence). The V segment lost 7 bases and the J segment 0 bases; nucleotides outside the gene matches: 7. This CDR3 spans 15 amino acids. The DNA for the CDR3 is TGTGCCAGTACCCCCGGACAGGGGAGCTCCTACGAGCAGTACTTC. As protein: CASTPGQGSSYEQYF.

There are many counts of this clonotype. The V gene is TRBV20-1, the J gene TRBJ2-7; tentatively, D is TRBD1 (6 bases). Trimming cost V 4 bases and J 2 bases, with 12 bases left between them. The CDR3 runs to 13 residues. Germline CDR1 reads DFQATT; CDR2 reads SNEGSKA (reference sequence). The CDR3: CSATPRDTYEQYF. The DNA for the CDR3 is TGCAGTGCTACCCCCCGGGACACCTACGAGCAGTACTTC.

This chain joins TRBV5-1 and TRBJ2-7, with 7 bases fitting TRBD2. In germline, CDR1 is SGHRS, CDR2 YFSETQ. The CDR3 spans 11 residues. J was trimmed by 6 bases and V by 7 bases; bases with no gene match: 4. CDR3 in DNA: TGCGCCAGCCTGTCGGGGGGCGAGCAGTACTTC. Translating gives CASLSGGEQYF.

The V gene is TRBV11-2, the J gene TRBJ2-7, with 15 bases that match TRBD2. The V segment lost 5 bases and the J segment 2 bases; nucleotides outside the gene matches: 1. This CDR3 has 15 amino acids. Germline CDR1 and CDR2: SGHAT and FQNNGV. As DNA, the CDR3 is TGTGCCAGCAGCGGGACTAGCGGGAGGCCCTACGAGCAGTACTTC. This encodes CASSGTSGRPYEQYF.